This T cell receptor beta chain appears in the sequencing data of a study of vaccination effects on CD4 cells after COVID-19. Before sequencing, viral peptide pools were used by the ViraFEST assay to expand antigen-specific CD4+ T cells. Having been cultured for roughly 9 days, the cells underwent CD4+ T cell isolation. Two-dose vaccination with either BNT162b2 or mRNA-1273 was given to the participants. Sequenced by immunoSEQ multiplex PCR; TCRdb stores in-frame clones only, minus some. The table records under 40,000 clones, about 80% of them present only once. Note on this clone: Its antigen is unknown.

The TCR comes from a human donor who received a COVID-19 vaccine. Some clones in this sample may be carry-over from other donors' samples. Here the sequenced sample was CD4+ T cells from PBMCs cultured with HCoV-NL63 spike peptides, taken after COVID-19 vaccination.

CDR3 nucleotide sequence: TGTGCCAGCAGCCATAGGACAGCCGTTAACACTGAAGCTTTCTTT. It codes for CASSHRTAVNTEAFF. The chain has TRBV3-1 (or the pseudogene TRBV3-2) and TRBJ1-1; TRBD1 is a possible D gene (6 bases). The CDR3 totals 15 residues. V was pared by 3 bases and J by 2 bases, with 13 bases between. Germline V gene data show CDR1 as LGHDT and CDR2 as YNNKEL (reference sequence).